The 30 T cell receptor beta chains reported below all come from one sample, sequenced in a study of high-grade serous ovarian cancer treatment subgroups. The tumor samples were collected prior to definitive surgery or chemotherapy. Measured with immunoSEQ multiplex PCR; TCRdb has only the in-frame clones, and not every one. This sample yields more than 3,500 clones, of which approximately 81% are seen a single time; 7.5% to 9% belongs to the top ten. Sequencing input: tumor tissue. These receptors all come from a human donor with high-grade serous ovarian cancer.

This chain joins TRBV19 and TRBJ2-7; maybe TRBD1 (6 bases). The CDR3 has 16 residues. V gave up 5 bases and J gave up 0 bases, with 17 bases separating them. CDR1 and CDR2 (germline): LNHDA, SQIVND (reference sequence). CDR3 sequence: CASSPRGRGISYEQYF. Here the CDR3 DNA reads TGTGCCAGTAGTCCCCGTGGCAGGGGAATCTCCTACGAGCAGTACTTC.

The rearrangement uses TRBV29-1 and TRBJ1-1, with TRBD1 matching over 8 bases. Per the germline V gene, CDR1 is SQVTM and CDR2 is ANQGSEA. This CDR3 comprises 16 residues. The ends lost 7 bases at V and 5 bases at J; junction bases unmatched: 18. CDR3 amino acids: CSAFGGYQGAGTEAFF. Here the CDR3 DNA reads TGCAGCGCTTTCGGGGGGTACCAGGGGGCAGGGACTGAAGCTTTCTTT.

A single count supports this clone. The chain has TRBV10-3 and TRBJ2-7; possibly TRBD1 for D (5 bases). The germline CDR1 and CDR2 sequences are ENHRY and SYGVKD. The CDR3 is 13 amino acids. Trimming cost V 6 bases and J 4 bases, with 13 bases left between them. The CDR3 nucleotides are TGTGCCATCAGGCAGGACACAATATACGAGCAGTACTTC. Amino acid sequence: CAIRQDTIYEQYF.

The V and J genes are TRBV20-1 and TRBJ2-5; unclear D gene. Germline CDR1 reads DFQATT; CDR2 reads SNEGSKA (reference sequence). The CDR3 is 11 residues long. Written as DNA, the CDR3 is TGCAGCGCACAGCACCAAGAGACCCAGTACTTC. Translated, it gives CSAQHQETQYF.

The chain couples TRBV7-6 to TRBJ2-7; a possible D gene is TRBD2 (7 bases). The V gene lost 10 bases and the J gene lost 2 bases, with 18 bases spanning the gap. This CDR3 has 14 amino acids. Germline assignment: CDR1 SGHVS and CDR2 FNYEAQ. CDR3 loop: CAIQNRGAPYEQYF. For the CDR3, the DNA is TGTGCCATTCAAAACCGGGGGGCTCCCTACGAGCAGTACTTC. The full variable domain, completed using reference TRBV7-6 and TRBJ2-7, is GAGVSQSPRYKVTKRGQDVALRCDPISGHVSLYWYRQALGQGPEFLTYFNYEAQQDKSGLPNDRFSAERPEGSISTLTIQRTEQRDSAMYRCAIQNRGAPYEQYFGPGTRLTVT.

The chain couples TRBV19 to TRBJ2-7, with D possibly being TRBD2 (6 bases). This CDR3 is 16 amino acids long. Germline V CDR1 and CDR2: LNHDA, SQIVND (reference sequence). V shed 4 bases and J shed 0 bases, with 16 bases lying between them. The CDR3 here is CASSTPGLGSSYEQYF. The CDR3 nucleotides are TGTGCCAGTAGTACCCCGGGACTGGGGAGCTCCTACGAGCAGTACTTC.

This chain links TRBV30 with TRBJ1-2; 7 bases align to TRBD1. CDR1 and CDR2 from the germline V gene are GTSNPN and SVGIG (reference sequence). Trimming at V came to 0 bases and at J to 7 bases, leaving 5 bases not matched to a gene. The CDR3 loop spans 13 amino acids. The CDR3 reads CAWSVEGARGYTF. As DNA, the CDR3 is TGTGCCTGGAGTGTCGAGGGGGCGCGTGGCTACACCTTC. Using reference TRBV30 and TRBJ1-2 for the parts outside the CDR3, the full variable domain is SQTIHQWPATLVQPVGSPLSLECTVEGTSNPNLYWYRQAAGRGLQLLFYSVGIGQISSEVPQNLSASRPQDRQFILSSKKLLLSDSGFYLCAWSVEGARGYTFGSGTRLTVV.

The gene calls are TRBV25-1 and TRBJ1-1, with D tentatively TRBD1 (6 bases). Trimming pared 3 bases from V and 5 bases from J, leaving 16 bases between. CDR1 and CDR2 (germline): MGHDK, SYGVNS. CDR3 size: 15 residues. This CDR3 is CASSESATGLTEAFF. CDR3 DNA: TGTGCCAGCAGTGAGAGCGCCACAGGGTTAACTGAAGCTTTCTTT. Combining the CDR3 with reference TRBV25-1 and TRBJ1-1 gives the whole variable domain EADIYQTPRYLVIGTGKKITLECSQTMGHDKMYWYQQDPGMELHLIHYSYGVNSTEKGDLSSESTVSRIRTEHFPLTLESARPSHTSQYLCASSESATGLTEAFFGQGTRLTVV.

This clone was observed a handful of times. The CDR3 DNA sequence: TGTGCCAGCAGCTTGGGTAGAGGTGAGCAGTTCTTC. Encoded protein: CASSLGRGEQFF. The V gene is TRBV11-2, the J gene TRBJ2-1, with no clear D. Trimming took off 3 bases at V and 9 bases at J, with 9 bases between the two ends. Per germline, CDR1 SGHAT and CDR2 FQNNGV. This CDR3 is 12 amino acids long.

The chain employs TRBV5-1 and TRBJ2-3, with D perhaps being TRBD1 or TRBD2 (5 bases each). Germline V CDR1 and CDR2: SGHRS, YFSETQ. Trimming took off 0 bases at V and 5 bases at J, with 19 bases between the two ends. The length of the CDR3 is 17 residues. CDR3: CASSLAGGWGSGDTQYF. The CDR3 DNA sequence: TGCGCCAGCAGCTTGGCGGGCGGGTGGGGCTCCGGAGATACGCAGTATTTT.

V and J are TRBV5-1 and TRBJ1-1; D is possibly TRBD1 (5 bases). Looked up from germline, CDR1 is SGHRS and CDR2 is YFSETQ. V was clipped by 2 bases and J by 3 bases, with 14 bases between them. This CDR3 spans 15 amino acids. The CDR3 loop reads CASSFGGGQHTEAFF. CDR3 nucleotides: TGCGCCAGCAGCTTCGGGGGTGGGCAACACACTGAAGCTTTCTTT.

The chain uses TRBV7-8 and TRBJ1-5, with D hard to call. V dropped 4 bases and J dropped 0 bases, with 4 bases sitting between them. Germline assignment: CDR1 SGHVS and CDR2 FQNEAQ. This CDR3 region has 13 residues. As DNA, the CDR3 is TGTGCCAGCAGCTCCGTTAGCAATCAGCCCCAGCATTTT. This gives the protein CASSSVSNQPQHF.

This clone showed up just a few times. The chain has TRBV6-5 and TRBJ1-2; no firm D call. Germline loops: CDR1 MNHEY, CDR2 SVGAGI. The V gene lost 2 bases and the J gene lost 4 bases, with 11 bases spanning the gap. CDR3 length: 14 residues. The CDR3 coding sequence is TGTGCCAGCAGTTACGGGGAGGATGCCTATGGCTACACCTTC. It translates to CASSYGEDAYGYTF.

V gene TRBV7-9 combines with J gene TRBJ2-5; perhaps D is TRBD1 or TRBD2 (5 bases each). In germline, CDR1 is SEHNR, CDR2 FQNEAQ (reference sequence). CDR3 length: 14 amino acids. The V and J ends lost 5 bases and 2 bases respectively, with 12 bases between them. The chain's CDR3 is CASSPWGWQETQYF. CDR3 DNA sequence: TGTGCCAGCAGCCCCTGGGGGTGGCAAGAGACCCAGTACTTC.

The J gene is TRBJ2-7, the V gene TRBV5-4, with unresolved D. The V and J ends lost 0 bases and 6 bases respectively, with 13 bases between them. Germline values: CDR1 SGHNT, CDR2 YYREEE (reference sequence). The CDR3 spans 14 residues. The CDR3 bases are TGTGCCAGCAGCTTGGAGGGCGGAGTGGGCGAGCAGTACTTC. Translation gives CASSLEGGVGEQYF.

For the CDR3, the DNA is TGTGCCAGCAGTTTCCGTAGCGGGGGGGCGTCGGTCCCTATAACCTACGAGCAGTACTTC. Translation: CASSFRSGGASVPITYEQYF. This sequence joins TRBV27 and TRBJ2-7, with 11 positions matching TRBD2. Germline assignment: CDR1 MNHEY and CDR2 SMNVEV (reference sequence). V lost 3 bases and J lost 2; bases outside the gene matches: 18. The CDR3 has 20 residues.

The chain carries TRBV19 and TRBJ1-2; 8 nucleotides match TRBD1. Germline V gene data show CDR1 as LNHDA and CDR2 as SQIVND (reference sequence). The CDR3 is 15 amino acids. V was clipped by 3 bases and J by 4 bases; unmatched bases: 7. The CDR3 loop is CASSIPTGAVYGYTF. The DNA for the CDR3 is TGTGCCAGTAGTATTCCGACAGGGGCGGTCTATGGCTACACCTTC.

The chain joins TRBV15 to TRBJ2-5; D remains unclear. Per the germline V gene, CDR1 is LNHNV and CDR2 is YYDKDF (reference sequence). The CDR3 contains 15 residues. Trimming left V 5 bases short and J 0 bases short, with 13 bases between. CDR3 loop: CATSGGRAYQETQYF. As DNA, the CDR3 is TGTGCCACCAGCGGTGGCAGAGCGTACCAAGAGACCCAGTACTTC.

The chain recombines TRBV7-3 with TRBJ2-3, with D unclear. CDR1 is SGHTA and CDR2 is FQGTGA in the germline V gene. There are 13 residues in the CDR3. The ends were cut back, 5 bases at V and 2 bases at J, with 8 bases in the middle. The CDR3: CASSQDHTDTQYF. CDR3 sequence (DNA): TGTGCCAGCAGCCAGGACCACACAGATACGCAGTATTTT.

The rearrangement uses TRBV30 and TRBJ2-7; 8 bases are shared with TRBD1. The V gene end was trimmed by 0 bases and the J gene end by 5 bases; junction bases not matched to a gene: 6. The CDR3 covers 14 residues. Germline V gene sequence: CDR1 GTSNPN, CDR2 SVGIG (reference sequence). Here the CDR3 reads CAWSVRTGQDEQYF. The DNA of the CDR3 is TGTGCCTGGAGTGTCAGGACAGGGCAGGACGAGCAGTACTTC.

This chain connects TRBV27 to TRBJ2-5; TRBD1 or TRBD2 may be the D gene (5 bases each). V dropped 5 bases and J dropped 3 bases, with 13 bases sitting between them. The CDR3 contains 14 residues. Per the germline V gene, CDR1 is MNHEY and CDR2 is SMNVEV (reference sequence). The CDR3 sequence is CASSSRDGEETQYF. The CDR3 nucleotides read TGTGCCAGCAGTAGCCGGGACGGGGAAGAGACCCAGTACTTC.

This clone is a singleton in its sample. The CDR3 spells CASRGPVRDTEAFF. As DNA, the CDR3 is TGTGCCAGCAGGGGACCTGTGAGGGACACTGAAGCTTTCTTT. The gene calls are TRBV13 and TRBJ1-1; D possibly corresponds to TRBD1 (5 bases). Per germline, CDR1 PRHDT and CDR2 FYEKMQ (reference sequence). The CDR3 has 14 amino acids. With 6 bases removed from V and 3 bases from J, the gap between germline ends came to 14 bases.

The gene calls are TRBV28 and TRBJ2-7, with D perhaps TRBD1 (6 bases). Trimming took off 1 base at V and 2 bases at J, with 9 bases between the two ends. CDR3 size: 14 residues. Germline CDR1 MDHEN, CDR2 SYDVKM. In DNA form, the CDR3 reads TGTGCCAGCAGTTTATTGGCAGGGGCCTACGAGCAGTACTTC. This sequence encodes CASSLLAGAYEQYF.

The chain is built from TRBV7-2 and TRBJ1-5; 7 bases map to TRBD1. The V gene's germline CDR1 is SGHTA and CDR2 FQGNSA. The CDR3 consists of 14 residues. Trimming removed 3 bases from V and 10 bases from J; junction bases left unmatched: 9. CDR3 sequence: CASSFGQALSPQHF. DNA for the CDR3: TGTGCCAGCAGCTTCGGACAGGCCTTATCCCCCCAGCATTTT. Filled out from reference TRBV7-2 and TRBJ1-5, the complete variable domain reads GAGVSQSPSNKVTEKGKDVELRCDPISGHTALYWYRQSLGQGLEFLIYFQGNSAPDKSGLPSDRFSAERTGGSVSTLTIQRTQQEDSAVYLCASSFGQALSPQHFGDGTRLSIL.

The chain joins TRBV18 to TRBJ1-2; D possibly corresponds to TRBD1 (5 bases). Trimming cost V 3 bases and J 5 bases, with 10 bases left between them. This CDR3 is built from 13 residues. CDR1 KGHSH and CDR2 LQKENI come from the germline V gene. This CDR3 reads CASSPGTSYGYTF. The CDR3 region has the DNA TGTGCCAGCTCACCCGGGACTAGTTATGGCTACACCTTC.

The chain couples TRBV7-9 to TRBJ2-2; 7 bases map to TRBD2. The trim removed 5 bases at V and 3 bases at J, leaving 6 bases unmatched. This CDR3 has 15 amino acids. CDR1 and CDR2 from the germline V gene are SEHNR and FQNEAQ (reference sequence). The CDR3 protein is CASSPQRGDTGELFF. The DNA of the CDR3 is TGTGCCAGCAGCCCACAGCGGGGTGACACCGGGGAGCTGTTTTTT.

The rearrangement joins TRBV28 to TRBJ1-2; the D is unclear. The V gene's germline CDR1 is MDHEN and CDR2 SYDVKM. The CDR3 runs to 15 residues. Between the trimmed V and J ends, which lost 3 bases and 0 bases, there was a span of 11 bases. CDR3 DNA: TGTGCCAGCAGTTTGGCGCAGGAAGCTAACTATGGCTACACCTTC. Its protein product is CASSLAQEANYGYTF.

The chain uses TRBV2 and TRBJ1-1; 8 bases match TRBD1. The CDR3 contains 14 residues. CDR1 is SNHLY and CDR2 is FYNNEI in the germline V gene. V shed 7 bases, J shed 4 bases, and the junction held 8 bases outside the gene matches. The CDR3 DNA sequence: TGTGCCAGCATCCTGGACAGGGTAGGCACTGAAGCTTTCTTT. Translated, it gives CASILDRVGTEAFF.

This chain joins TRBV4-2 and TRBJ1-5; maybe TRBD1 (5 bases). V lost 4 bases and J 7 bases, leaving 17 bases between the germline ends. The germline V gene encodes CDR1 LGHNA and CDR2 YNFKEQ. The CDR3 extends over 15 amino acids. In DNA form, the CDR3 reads TGTGCCAGCAGCCCCTGGGTAGGGGCCGGACAGCCCCAGCATTTT. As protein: CASSPWVGAGQPQHF.

The CDR3 sequence is CAWSVLSEAGRGNTIYF. The DNA for the CDR3 is TGTGCCTGGAGTGTACTATCGGAGGCCGGAAGAGGAAACACCATATATTTT. The chain uses TRBV30 and TRBJ1-3; no reliable D call. Trimming removed 0 bases from V and 4 bases from J, with 19 bases in between. The CDR3 consists of 17 residues. Germline V CDR1 and CDR2: GTSNPN, SVGIG (reference sequence).